The present entry profiles one T cell receptor beta chain with its context. This clone occurred a few times. It lacks a known antigen. No base-level quality is on record; no much larger clone is a single base apart. The CDR3 regions of human TCRbeta chains were subjected to immunosequencing. In the paper's pipeline: Repertoire TCRs were checked for matches against a reference library of SARS-CoV-2-specific TCRs that had been generated using the MIRA antigen-specificity platform. Breadth was defined as the fraction of unique TCRs that were SARS-CoV-2-associated, and depth was defined as the fraction of total T cells that were SARS-CoV-2-associated. Using the MIRA data, every spike-specific TCR was mapped to the spike region that the TCR reacted to and assigned to either a CD4 or a CD8 class. Log10-transformed breadth and depth values were compared by one-way ANOVA with Sidak's multiple comparisons tests. This immuneACCESS table, as held by TCRdb, lists in-frame sequences with V and J called but not all clones. Of the missing ones, under half trace to an unresolved V gene in checked studies; the others have no known cause. For V, J and clone size, that table is used; D and trimming come from the DNA. For this sample the table gives approximately 110,000 clones, of which over 75% were detected only once. The biggest ten clones account for 6.2% of the sample.

Germline trimming: 6 bases from V, 5 bases from J; junction bases outside gene matches: 6. Per the germline V gene, MNHEY is the CDR1 and SVGAGI is the CDR2. The CDR3 numbers 14 residues from cysteine through phenylalanine. Only CDR3 DNA is held: 42 bases, read in frame from base 1. The time point tag for this specimen amounts to: baseline before first vaccination. Vaccinee samples came from UK trials COV001 and COV002, including a single-blind randomized controlled phase 2/3 trial of AZD1222 (ChAdOx1 nCoV-19) in healthy adults. For TCRbeta chain sequencing, PBMC samples from trial participants were taken at day 0 and at day 28 after the second dose. The data derive from a study of T cell responses to AZD1222 COVID-19 vaccine (dated by TCRdb to the early 2020s). Study-level background: Because spike-specific TCR depth and breadth did not differ between the two schedules, AZD1222 recipients who got a second dose at roughly 4 weeks were pooled with those who got a second dose at roughly 12 weeks. A total of 240 or so trial participants underwent TCR sequencing, of whom nearly 210 had received two doses of AZD1222 and some 25 had received two doses of the MenACWY control vaccine. Enrollment into the trials was organized by age into subgroups of 18-55, 56-69 and 70-plus years, and those subgroups contained approximately 160, 26 and 62 TCR-sequenced participants, respectively. Beyond this particular receptor, the publication reports: Participants were mostly white British and included more females than males, and it was suggested by the authors that clonal diversity may have been underestimated. In the small 56-69-year group, the increase in depth fell short of significance, most likely because of low power. Conclusions about previously exposed vaccinees are limited, since just 5 or 6 AZD1222 recipients were seropositive for SARS-CoV-2 at baseline. After two AZD1222 doses, spike-specific TCR breadth and depth were significantly higher than at day 0 and than in MenACWY recipients. Reportedly, close to half of the unique spike-specific TCRs recognized epitopes lying outside the regions that are mutated in the B.1.351 and B.1.1.7 variants. CD4 TCRs associated with the vaccine covered the entire spike protein, and the dominant responses were in regions 160-218 and 743-854. Because no day 14 peak-response samples were available, the repertoires could be characterized only after the peak T cell response.

The sample here was peripheral blood, taken on day 0 of AZD1222 vaccination. The sequence joins TRBV6-5 to TRBJ1-4; TRBD1 fits 7 bases in the junction. The TCR was taken from an adult in good health. The CDR3 region has the sequence CASRRQGPNEKLFF. The DNA is as follows: TGTGCCAGCAGACGACAGGGCCCCAATGAAAAACTGTTTTTT.